Described below is a single T cell receptor (beta chain) sequence and its context. Its matching antigen is unknown. Healthy bone marrow donors made up the cohort. The data are from a study of cytomegalovirus exposure and HLA in healthy donors. Study-wide results and caveats: Among the sequence variants, a highly shared cluster was likely an artifact of sequencing. It was reported that the classifier diagnosed cytomegalovirus status with high specificity and sensitivity in both the original and validation cohorts.

The PCR used 60 Vbeta and 13 Jbeta primers. Clones were sequenced by immunoSEQ multiplex PCR, and TCRdb holds only the in-frame ones, with some missing. The top ten hold 4.2% of the sample, which has 100,000 to 150,000 clones, 77% seen once. Germline CDR1 reads SNHLY; CDR2 reads FYNNEI. The trim removed 5 bases at V and 5 bases at J, leaving 9 bases unmatched. This CDR3 spans 15 amino acids. The sample was PBMCs. The sequence was collected from a male donor in good health and CMV-seropositive. The V call is TRBV2, the J call TRBJ2-5; TRBD1 agrees at 9 bases. DNA of the CDR3: TGTGCCAGCAGTTCACCAGACAGGGGGATCGAGACCCAGTACTTC. Translating it yields CASSSPDRGIETQYF.